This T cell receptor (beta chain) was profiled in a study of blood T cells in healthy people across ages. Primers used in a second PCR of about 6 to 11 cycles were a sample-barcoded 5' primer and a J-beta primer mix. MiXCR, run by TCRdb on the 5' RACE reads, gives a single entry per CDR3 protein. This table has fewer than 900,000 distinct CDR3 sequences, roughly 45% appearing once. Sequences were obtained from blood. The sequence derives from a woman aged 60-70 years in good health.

The CDR3 nucleotides are TGTGCCATCAGTGAGTCGACTTTTCCCAATGAGCAGTTCTTC. It specifies CAISESTFPNEQFF. The rearrangement joins TRBV10-3 to TRBJ2-1; D gene uncertain. Germline-derived CDR1 and CDR2 are ENHRY and SYGVKD. The CDR3 has 14 amino acids. The V and J ends lost 0 bases and 6 bases respectively, with 9 bases between them.